This passage covers 9 T cell receptor beta chains from one sample sequenced in a study of CD8 T cells in Susac syndrome. With random hexamers, 0.5 to 1 ug RNA was reverse transcribed. TCRdb redid the calling of the immunoSEQ multiplex PCR reads with MiXCR, one entry per CDR3 protein. Of some 180,000 distinct CDR3 sequences listed, roughly 94% are singletons. The sequenced material came from CD4+ T cells from PBMCs. These receptors came from a human donor with Susac syndrome.

The chain links TRBV20-1 to TRBJ2-1, with TRBD1 identical over 11 bases. CDR1 and CDR2 from the germline V gene are DFQATT and SNEGSKA (reference sequence). This CDR3 comprises 14 residues. V lost 2 bases and J lost 7; bases outside the gene matches: 4. CDR3 in DNA: TGCAGTGCTAGATCGGGACAGGGGGAAAATGAGCAGTTCTTC. Its protein product is CSARSGQGENEQFF.

The chain's CDR3 is CSASQGANTEAFF. CDR3 DNA: TGCAGCGCCTCACAGGGGGCAAACACTGAAGCTTTCTTT. The chain employs TRBV29-1 and TRBJ1-1; 9 bases are shared with TRBD1. The CDR3 spans 13 residues. V was clipped by 7 bases and J by 2 bases; unmatched bases: 5. The germline CDR1 and CDR2 sequences are SQVTM and ANQGSEA.

The chain carries TRBV30 and TRBJ2-5; 9 bases line up with TRBD2. The CDR3 spans 13 residues. The ends lost 8 bases at V and 5 bases at J; junction bases unmatched: 9. Germline CDR1 is GTSNPN and CDR2 is SVGIG (reference sequence). CDR3 sequence (DNA): TGTGCCACCCAAGCGGGGGGCGTGGAGACCCAGTACTTC. It yields the protein CATQAGGVETQYF.

Written as DNA, the CDR3 is TGTGCCAGCAGCGTAGCGCCAGCGGGGGGGCCTAACACCGGGGAGCTGTTTTTT. Residues: CASSVAPAGGPNTGELFF. The V gene is TRBV9, the J gene TRBJ2-2, with TRBD2 matching over 10 bases. The trim removed 0 bases at V and 2 bases at J, leaving 7 bases unmatched. The CDR3 is 18 amino acids. Germline V gene sequence: CDR1 SGDLS, CDR2 YYNGEE.

This chain connects TRBV6-5 to TRBJ1-3, with D uncertain. Between the trimmed V and J ends, which lost 0 bases and 10 bases, there was a span of 13 bases. This CDR3 spans 14 amino acids. CDR1 and CDR2 (germline): MNHEY, SVGAGI. In DNA form, the CDR3 reads TGTGCCAGCAGTTACTCGTCCACCCGGGAGACCATATATTTT. This translates into CASSYSSTRETIYF.

This sequence joins TRBV4-2 and TRBJ1-2, with TRBD1 matching 10 bases. The V gene end was trimmed by 2 bases and the J gene end by 8 bases; junction bases not matched to a gene: 5. Germline-derived CDR1 and CDR2 are LGHNA and YNFKEQ. This CDR3 comprises 14 residues. CDR3 amino acids: CASSQSDRGSGYTF. The CDR3 DNA reads TGTGCCAGCAGCCAATCGGACAGGGGGTCCGGCTACACCTTC.

The chain joins TRBV14 to TRBJ1-6; D remains unclear. Germline V CDR1 and CDR2: SGHDN, FVKESK. V gave up 0 bases and J gave up 3 bases, with 6 bases separating them. CDR3 length: 15 residues. CDR3 sequence reads: CASSQEIGYNSPLHF. The CDR3, as DNA: TGTGCCAGCAGCCAAGAAATCGGCTATAATTCACCCCTCCACTTT.

The chain joins TRBV5-1 to TRBJ1-2; D remains unclear. The CDR3 contains 16 residues. With 0 bases removed from V and 4 bases from J, the gap between germline ends came to 16 bases. Per germline, CDR1 SGHRS and CDR2 YFSETQ. The CDR3 DNA is TGCGCCAGCAGCTTGGAGAGCTTTCTGGAGGGCTATGGCTACACCTTC. Translating gives CASSLESFLEGYGYTF.

The V and J genes are TRBV5-4 and TRBJ2-3, with 7 nucleotides matching TRBD2. The junction had 11 bases not matched to a gene; V was cut back by 5 bases and J by 5 bases. Germline CDR1 and CDR2: SGHNT and YYREEE (reference sequence). This CDR3 is built from 15 residues. CDR3 nucleotide sequence: TGTGCCAGCAGAGACGCTAGCGGATCCAAAGATACGCAGTATTTT. Its translation is CASRDASGSKDTQYF.